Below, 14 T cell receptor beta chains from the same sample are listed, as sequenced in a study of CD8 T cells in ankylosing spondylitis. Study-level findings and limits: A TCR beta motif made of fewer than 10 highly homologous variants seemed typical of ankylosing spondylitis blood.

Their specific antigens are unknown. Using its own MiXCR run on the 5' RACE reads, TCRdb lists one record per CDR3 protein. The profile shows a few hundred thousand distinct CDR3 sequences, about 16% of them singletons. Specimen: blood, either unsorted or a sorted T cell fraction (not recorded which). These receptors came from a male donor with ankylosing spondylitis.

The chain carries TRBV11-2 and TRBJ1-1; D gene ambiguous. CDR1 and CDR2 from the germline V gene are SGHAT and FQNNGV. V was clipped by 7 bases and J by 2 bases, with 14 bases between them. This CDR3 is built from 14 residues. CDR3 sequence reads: CASTSPEVNTEAFF. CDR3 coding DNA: TGTGCCAGCACCTCCCCGGAGGTTAACACTGAAGCTTTCTTT.

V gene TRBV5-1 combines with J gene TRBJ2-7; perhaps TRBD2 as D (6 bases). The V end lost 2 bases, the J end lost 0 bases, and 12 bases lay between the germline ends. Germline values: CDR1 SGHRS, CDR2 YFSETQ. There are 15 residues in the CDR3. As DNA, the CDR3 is TGCGCCAGCAGCTTTACACCGGAGGGCTCCTACGAGCAGTACTTC. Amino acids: CASSFTPEGSYEQYF.

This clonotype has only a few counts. The CDR3 nucleotides are TGTGCCAGCAGTGCGAGACAGTATTCTAGCACAGATACGCAGTATTTT. Translating gives CASSARQYSSTDTQYF. The V call is TRBV2, the J call TRBJ2-3, with TRBD1 as a possible D gene (5 bases). The germline CDR1 and CDR2 sequences are SNHLY and FYNNEI. With 4 bases removed from V and 0 bases from J, the gap between germline ends came to 14 bases. The CDR3 has 16 amino acids.

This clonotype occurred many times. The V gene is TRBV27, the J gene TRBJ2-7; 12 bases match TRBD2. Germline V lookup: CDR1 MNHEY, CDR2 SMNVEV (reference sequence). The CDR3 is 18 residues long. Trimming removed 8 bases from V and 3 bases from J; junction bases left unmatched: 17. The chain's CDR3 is CASAILAGGGVGIYEQYF. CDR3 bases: TGTGCCAGCGCCATACTAGCGGGAGGAGGGGTCGGGATCTACGAGCAGTACTTC.

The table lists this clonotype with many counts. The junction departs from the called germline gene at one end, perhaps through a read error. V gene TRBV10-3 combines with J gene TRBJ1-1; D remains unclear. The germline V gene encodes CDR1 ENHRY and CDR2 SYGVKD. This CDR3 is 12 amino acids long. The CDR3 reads CAISGEAWEGYF. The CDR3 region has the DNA TGTGCCATCAGTGGAGAGGCGTGGGAAGGATACTTT.

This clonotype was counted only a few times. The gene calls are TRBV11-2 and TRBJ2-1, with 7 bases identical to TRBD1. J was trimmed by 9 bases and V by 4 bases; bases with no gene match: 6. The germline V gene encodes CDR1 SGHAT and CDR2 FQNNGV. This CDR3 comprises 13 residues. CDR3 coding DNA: TGTGCCAGCAGCTACACAGGGGCAGGTGAGCAGTTCTTC. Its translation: CASSYTGAGEQFF.

The DNA for the CDR3 is TGTGCCAGCTCCCCTCTCGGCGGGGGGACCTACAATGAGCAGTTCTTC. This codes for CASSPLGGGTYNEQFF. The chain employs TRBV18 and TRBJ2-1, with 8 bases fitting TRBD2. V lost 6 bases to trimming and J lost 2 bases; unmatched junction nucleotides: 9. The length of the CDR3 is 16 residues. Germline V gene data show CDR1 as KGHSH and CDR2 as LQKENI.

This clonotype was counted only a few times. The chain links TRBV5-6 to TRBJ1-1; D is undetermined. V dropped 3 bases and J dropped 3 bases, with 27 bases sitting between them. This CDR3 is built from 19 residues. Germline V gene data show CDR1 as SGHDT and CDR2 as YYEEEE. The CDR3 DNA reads TGTGCCAGCAGCTCGTTGATATGGGGTTCAAAGGTGGACGACACTGAAGCTTTCTTT. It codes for CASSSLIWGSKVDDTEAFF.

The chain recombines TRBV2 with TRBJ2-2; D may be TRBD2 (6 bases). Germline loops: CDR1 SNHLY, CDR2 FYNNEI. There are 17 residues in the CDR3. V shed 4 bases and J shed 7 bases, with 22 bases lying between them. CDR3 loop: CASSVIAVGLGDGELFF. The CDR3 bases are TGTGCCAGCAGTGTAATAGCGGTGGGCCTAGGGGACGGGGAGCTGTTTTTT. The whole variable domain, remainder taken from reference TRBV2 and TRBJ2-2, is EPEVTQTPSHQVTQMGQEVILRCVPISNHLYFYWYRQILGQKVEFLVSFYNNEISEKSEIFDDQFSVERPDGSNFTLKIRSTKLEDSAMYFCASSVIAVGLGDGELFFGEGSRLTVL.

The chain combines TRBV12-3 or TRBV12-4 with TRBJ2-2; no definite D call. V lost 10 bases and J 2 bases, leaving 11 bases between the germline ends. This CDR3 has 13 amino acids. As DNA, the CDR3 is TGTGCCACCTCTTACGGAAACACCGGGGAGCTGTTTTTT. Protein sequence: CATSYGNTGELFF.

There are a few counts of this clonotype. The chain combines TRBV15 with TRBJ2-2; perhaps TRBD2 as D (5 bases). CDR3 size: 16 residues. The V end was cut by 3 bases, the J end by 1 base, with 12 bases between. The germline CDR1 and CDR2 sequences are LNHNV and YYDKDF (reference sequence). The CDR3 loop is CATSSRNGMNTGELFF. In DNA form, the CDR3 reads TGTGCCACCAGCAGTAGAAACGGGATGAACACCGGGGAGCTGTTTTTT.

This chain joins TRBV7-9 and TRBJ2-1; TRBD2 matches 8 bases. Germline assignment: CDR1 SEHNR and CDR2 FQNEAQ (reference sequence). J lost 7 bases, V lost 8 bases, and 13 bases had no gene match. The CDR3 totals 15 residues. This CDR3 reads CASGGSGGLVNEQFF. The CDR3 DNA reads TGTGCCAGCGGGGGGTCGGGGGGGCTTGTGAATGAGCAGTTCTTC.

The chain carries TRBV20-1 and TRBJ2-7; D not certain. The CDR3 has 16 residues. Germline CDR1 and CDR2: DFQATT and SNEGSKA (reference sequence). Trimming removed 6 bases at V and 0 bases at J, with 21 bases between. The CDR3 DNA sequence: TGCAGTGCCCCTCTCCCCGGACCCAGCTACTCCTACGAGCAGTACTTC. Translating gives CSAPLPGPSYSYEQYF.

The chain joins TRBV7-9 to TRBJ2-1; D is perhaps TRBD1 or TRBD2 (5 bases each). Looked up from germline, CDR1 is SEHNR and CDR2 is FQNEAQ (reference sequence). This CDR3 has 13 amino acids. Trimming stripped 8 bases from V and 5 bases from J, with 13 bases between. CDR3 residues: CASLGTVNNEQFF. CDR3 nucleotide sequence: TGTGCCAGCCTCGGGACGGTAAACAATGAGCAGTTCTTC.